These 11 T cell receptor beta chains originate from one sample sequenced in a study of cytomegalovirus exposure and HLA in healthy donors. The PCR used 60 Vbeta and 13 Jbeta primers. Some clones are missing from TCRdb's copy, which holds only in-frame ones; the method was immunoSEQ multiplex PCR. The data show 65,000 to 100,000 clones, 70% to 80% seen once. The sample consisted of PBMCs. Source of these receptors: a woman aged 40 to 50 in good health and CMV-seropositive.

The genes are TRBV6-5 and TRBJ2-1; D possibly corresponds to TRBD2 (6 bases). The CDR3 runs 12 residues. Germline V gene sequence: CDR1 MNHEY, CDR2 SVGAGI. V was clipped by 8 bases and J by 5 bases, with 10 bases between them. CDR3 sequence: CASRGYDNEQFF. CDR3 nucleotide sequence: TGTGCCAGCCGGGGGTACGACAATGAGCAGTTCTTC.

This chain uses TRBV9 with TRBJ2-2; 13 bases fit TRBD2. CDR1 is SGDLS and CDR2 is YYNGEE in the germline V gene. The length of the CDR3 is 16 residues. The V segment lost 3 bases and the J segment 9 bases; nucleotides outside the gene matches: 8. CDR3 in amino acids: CASSATLAGGRRELFF. The CDR3, as DNA: TGTGCCAGCAGCGCCACACTAGCGGGGGGGCGGAGGGAGCTGTTTTTT.

V is TRBV2 and J is TRBJ2-5, with 9 bases fitting TRBD2. CDR1 SNHLY and CDR2 FYNNEI come from the germline V gene. The CDR3 is 13 amino acids. Trimming at V came to 4 bases and at J to 3 bases, leaving 0 bases not matched to a gene. CDR3 in DNA: TGTGCCAGCAGTGGACTAGCGGAAGAGACCCAGTACTTC. This encodes CASSGLAEETQYF.

This chain links TRBV2 with TRBJ2-5, with 9 bases fitting TRBD1. The CDR3 has 14 amino acids. After removal of 6 bases from V and 5 bases from J, the junction contained 7 bases not matched to a gene. Germline V lookup: CDR1 SNHLY, CDR2 FYNNEI. CDR3 DNA sequence: TGTGCCAGCAGGCATCCGGGACAGGGTGAGACCCAGTACTTC. It translates to CASRHPGQGETQYF.

This clone appeared a single time. The chain joins TRBV18 to TRBJ2-7; tentatively, D is TRBD1 (5 bases). Germline values: CDR1 KGHSH, CDR2 LQKENI. This CDR3 spans 14 amino acids. V was clipped by 3 bases and J by 4 bases, with 13 bases between them. The CDR3 DNA reads TGTGCCAGCTCACCCCCAGGGATGATTTACGAGCAGTACTTC. Amino acid sequence: CASSPPGMIYEQYF.

J is TRBJ2-7 and V is TRBV29-1, with D perhaps matching TRBD1 (5 bases). V was clipped by 1 base and J by 3 bases, with 19 bases between them. The CDR3 has 16 residues. CDR1 and CDR2 (germline): SQVTM, ANQGSEA. CDR3 protein: CSVEVLTGPLDYEQYF. In DNA form, the CDR3 reads TGCAGCGTTGAAGTCCTAACAGGACCACTCGACTACGAGCAGTACTTC.

The rearrangement uses TRBV2 and TRBJ2-7, with a possible D match to TRBD1 (7 bases). V lost 8 bases and J 5 bases, leaving 19 bases between the germline ends. This CDR3 is 14 amino acids long. Germline V CDR1 and CDR2: SNHLY, FYNNEI. The CDR3 nucleotides read TGTGCCAGCGTTTCTGATCAGGGGGGCCACGAGCAGTACTTC. Protein: CASVSDQGGHEQYF.

This sequence joins TRBV5-4 and TRBJ2-1, with D unclear. Germline V gene data show CDR1 as SGHNT and CDR2 as YYREEE (reference sequence). Trimming removed 1 base from V and 2 bases from J, with 10 bases in between. The CDR3 has 15 residues. DNA for the CDR3: TGTGCCAGCAGCTTGTCTTATGCGGCCTACAATGAGCAGTTCTTC. Protein sequence: CASSLSYAAYNEQFF.

The chain recombines TRBV4-1 with TRBJ2-7, with D unresolved. The CDR3 has 18 residues. The ends were cut back, 1 base at V and 0 bases at J, with 19 bases in the middle. Per the germline V gene, CDR1 is MGHRA and CDR2 is YSYEKL. DNA for the CDR3: TGCGCCAGCAGCCAAGTTTGGGCCCCTGGCTTAAGCTCCTACGAGCAGTACTTC. This codes for CASSQVWAPGLSSYEQYF.

This clone was recorded once. This sequence joins TRBV7-3 and TRBJ2-3; 9 bases agree with TRBD1. CDR1 and CDR2 (germline): SGHTA, FQGTGA. This CDR3 has 14 residues. The J segment lost 2 bases and the V segment lost 4 bases, leaving 1 base of the junction unmatched. CDR3 sequence (DNA): TGTGCCAGCAGCTCACAGGGGGCCACAGATACGCAGTATTTT. It codes for CASSSQGATDTQYF.

The V and J genes are TRBV7-9 and TRBJ2-6, with TRBD1 identical over 9 bases. The CDR3 is 19 residues long. J gave up 0 bases and V 7 bases, and 13 bases lay outside the gene matches. Looked up from germline, CDR1 is SEHNR and CDR2 is FQNEAQ (reference sequence). The CDR3 loop reads CASTYSLGTGLSGANVLTF. The CDR3 nucleotides read TGTGCCAGCACTTACAGTTTGGGGACAGGGCTCTCTGGGGCCAACGTCCTGACTTTC.